The T cell receptor beta chain described here comes from a study of spatial heterogeneity in lung cancer. Study context: Detection consistently yielded more beta chains than alpha chains. In raw reads, more than nine appearances on average were recorded for each unique TCR and UMI combination.

This clonotype was seen ten or more times. Specified time point: sample taken at primary tumor resection. Unsorted whole RNA samples from tumor, nontumor lung or frozen PBMC were sequenced. Deletions cut 4 bases from V and 0 bases from J, with 12 bases between. This CDR3 spans 15 amino acids. Per germline, CDR1 LGHDT and CDR2 YNNKEL (reference sequence). Every individual TCR cDNA molecule carried its own unique molecular identifier, which allowed correction of PCR and sequencing errors. TCRdb passed the 5' RACE reads through MiXCR, listing each CDR3 protein once. The table records about 75,000 distinct CDR3 sequences, 13% of them present only once.

The J gene is TRBJ1-1, the V gene TRBV3-1; D is possibly TRBD1 (6 bases). This sequence originates from a male donor with early-stage non-small cell lung cancer. This sample comprised PBMCs, obtained at surgery. The CDR3, as DNA: TGTGCCAGCAGCCGAATACAGGGCATGAACACTGAAGCTTTCTTT. It codes for CASSRIQGMNTEAFF.